Reported below is one T cell receptor beta chain. This entry is derived from a study of patients and donors after allogeneic stem cell transplantation. TCRdb passed the RT-PCR reads through MiXCR, listing each CDR3 protein once. The table has around 170,000 distinct CDR3 sequences, roughly 24% seen once. The CDR3 length is 16 residues. Trimming removed 6 bases from V and 6 bases from J, with 23 bases in between. Per the germline V gene, CDR1 is MNHEY and CDR2 is SMNVEV (reference sequence). The chain uses TRBV27 and TRBJ1-1; D may be TRBD1 (5 bases). The sample was blood, either unsorted or a sorted T cell fraction (not recorded which). The source is a human donor who was either an allogeneic HSCT recipient or a stem cell or donor lymphocyte infusion donor (not recorded which). It is not recorded whose cells these are; they may come from a transplant donor. In DNA form, the CDR3 reads TGTGCCAGCAGAGGCGACAGAACTCAAGTCGACCCTGAAGCTTTCTTT. Amino acids: CASRGDRTQVDPEAFF.